The TCR beta chain under discussion was sequenced for a study of shared clonotypes between healthy human individuals. Study observations and caveats: Having only a few donors restricted how much genetic and exposure-history diversity was captured.

V dropped 5 bases and J dropped 7 bases, with 14 bases sitting between them. The CDR3 length is 13 residues. Per the germline V gene, CDR1 is SGHVS and CDR2 is FQNEAQ. As regards this clone: Its antigen is still unknown.

Per the study methods: ImmunoSEQ sequences covered only the junction and lacked quality scores; filtering therefore differed. TCRdb's table, derived via immunoSEQ multiplex PCR, lists solely in-frame clones and lacks some. Clone size and V and J calls were adopted from that table, with D and trimming inferred from the DNA. The sample has 450,000 to 500,000 clones; around 73% are singletons. The sample consisted of PBMCs. The chain employs TRBV7-8 and TRBJ2-5; D may correspond to TRBD1 or TRBD2 (5 bases each). The clonotype originates from a woman aged 40 to 55 in good health. Some clones in this sample may be carry-over from other donors' samples. CDR3 DNA sequence: TGTGCCAGCAGCGGGGACCTTGTAGTGACCCAGTACTTC. This sequence encodes CASSGDLVVTQYF.